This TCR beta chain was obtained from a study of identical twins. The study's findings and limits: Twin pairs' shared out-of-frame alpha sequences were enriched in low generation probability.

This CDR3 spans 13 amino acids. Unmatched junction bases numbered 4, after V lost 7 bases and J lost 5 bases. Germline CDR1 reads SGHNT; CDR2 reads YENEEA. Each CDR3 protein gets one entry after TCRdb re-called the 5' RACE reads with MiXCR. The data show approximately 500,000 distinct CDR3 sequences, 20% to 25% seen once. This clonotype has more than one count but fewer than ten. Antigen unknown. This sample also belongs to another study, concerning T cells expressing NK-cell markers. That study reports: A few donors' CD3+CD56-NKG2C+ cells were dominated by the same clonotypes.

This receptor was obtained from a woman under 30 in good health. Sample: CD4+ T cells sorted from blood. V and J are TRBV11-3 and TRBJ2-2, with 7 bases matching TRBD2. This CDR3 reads CASMLGGTGELFF. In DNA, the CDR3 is TGTGCCAGCATGTTGGGGGGGACCGGGGAGCTGTTTTTT.